A selection of T cell receptor beta chains follows, all from one sample in a study of T cells in Graves' hyperthyroidism and ophthalmopathy. Via MiXCR, TCRdb re-called the multiplex PCR reads, giving one row per CDR3 protein. In the table there are a few hundred thousand distinct CDR3 sequences, around 15% of which are singletons. The sequenced sample was blood. The receptors were gathered from a woman between 40 and 55 years old with Graves' hyperthyroidism. The CDR3 runs from the conserved cysteine through the conserved F or W. A D gene is named only where the DNA matches it firmly. Only part of the rows carry a size: once, few, many, or a class if the clone is expanded.

V gene	J gene	D gene	clone size	CDR3 protein	CDR3 DNA
TRBV6-5	TRBJ1-5	-	many	CASSYSPGSNQPQHF	TGTGCCAGCAGTTACTCCCCAGGGAGCAATCAGCCCCAGCATTTT
TRBV20-1	TRBJ2-2	-	few	CSAREAQSAGELFF	TGCAGTGCTAGAGAGGCACAGTCGGCCGGGGAGCTGTTTTTT
TRBV2	TRBJ2-7	TRBD2	many	CASSEASGYGRYGEQEKYEQYF	TGTGCCAGCAGTGAAGCTTCCGGGTACGGGAGGTACGGAGAGCAGGAAAAGTACGAGCAGTACTTC
TRBV28	TRBJ1-5	-	few	CASKLRDANQPQHF	TGTGCCAGCAAACTCCGGGACGCCAATCAGCCCCAGCATTTT
TRBV4-1	TRBJ2-2	-	many	CASSQVRGANTGELFF	TGCGCCAGCAGCCAAGTAAGAGGTGCGAACACCGGGGAGCTGTTTTTT
TRBV30	TRBJ2-3	-	many	CAWSVLHPTTDTQYF	TGTGCCTGGAGTGTACTACACCCTACCACCGATACGCAGTATTTT
TRBV12-3/TRBV12-4	TRBJ2-2	TRBD2	-	CASSRYSGTGGELFF	TGTGCCAGCAGTCGTTATAGCGGGACCGGCGGGGAGCTGTTTTTT
TRBV20-1	TRBJ1-1	-	many	CSARDPASNTEAFF	TGCAGTGCTAGAGATCCAGCTTCGAACACTGAAGCTTTCTTT
TRBV6-1	TRBJ2-7	TRBD1	many	CASTSYGGRTGYEQYF	TGTGCCAGCACCAGTTATGGAGGAAGGACAGGCTACGAGCAGTACTTC
TRBV6-1	TRBJ2-1	TRBD2	many	CASSDGGGRSYNEQFF	TGTGCCAGCTCGGATGGGGGAGGGAGGTCATACAATGAGCAGTTCTTC
TRBV6-1	TRBJ1-5	TRBD1	-	CASSSTRDRGLSNQPQHF	TGTGCCAGCAGTTCAACCCGGGACAGGGGACTTAGCAATCAGCCCCAGCATTTT
TRBV20-1	TRBJ2-3	-	few	CSATGEWVIIEHGTDTQYF	TGCAGTGCTACGGGGGAATGGGTGATAATCGAGCATGGCACAGATACGCAGTATTTT
TRBV6-2/TRBV6-3	TRBJ2-7	TRBD2	many	CASSYFPTGGPDEQYF	TGTGCCAGCAGTTACTTTCCTACGGGAGGGCCCGACGAGCAGTACTTC
TRBV20-1	TRBJ2-7	-	-	CSARDRLGSYEQYF	TGCAGTGCTAGAGACCGACTCGGCTCCTACGAGCAGTACTTC
TRBV6-1	TRBJ1-2	-	many	CASEERGSNGYTF	TGTGCCAGCGAGGAACGGGGAAGTAATGGCTACACCTTC
TRBV7-3	TRBJ2-1	TRBD2	few	CASSLTLQREGNEQFF	TGTGCCAGCAGCTTAACGTTGCAGCGGGAGGGTAATGAGCAGTTCTTC
TRBV27	TRBJ2-7	-	few	CASSLSQGTGEQYF	TGTGCCAGCAGTTTAAGTCAGGGGACGGGCGAGCAGTACTTC
TRBV9	TRBJ2-2	-	many	CASSPRVVSGGELFF	TGTGCCAGCAGCCCCCGAGTAGTTTCAGGCGGGGAGCTGTTTTTT
TRBV6-5	TRBJ2-1	TRBD2	once	CASSSVAGGRNSYNEQFF	TGTGCCAGCAGTTCCGTAGCGGGAGGCCGAAATTCCTACAATGAGCAGTTCTTC
TRBV7-2	TRBJ2-7	-	many	CASSPGLSEQYF	TGTGCCAGCAGTCCTGGTCTCTCCGAGCAGTACTTC
TRBV5-1	TRBJ2-2	-	many	CASSLSQGSGGELFF	TGCGCCAGCAGCTTGAGCCAGGGGAGTGGCGGGGAGCTGTTTTTT
TRBV9	TRBJ1-1	-	few	CASSVDGGQDTEAFF	TGTGCCAGCAGCGTAGATGGGGGGCAGGACACTGAAGCTTTCTTT
TRBV28	TRBJ1-5	-	many	CASRHNRRDQPQHF	TGTGCCAGCAGGCATAACCGGAGGGATCAGCCCCAGCATTTT
TRBV6-1	TRBJ2-5	-	many	CASSGRTQYF	TGTGCCAGCAGTGGCCGAACCCAGTACTTC
TRBV12-3/TRBV12-4	TRBJ2-3	-	many	CASSSPTGLFGTDTQYF	TGTGCCAGCAGTTCCCCGACAGGTTTGTTCGGGACAGATACGCAGTATTTT
TRBV2	TRBJ2-5	TRBD1	-	CASSLAGGIQETQYF	TGTGCCAGCAGTCTGGCAGGGGGCATCCAAGAGACCCAGTACTTC
TRBV5-1	TRBJ2-3	-	many	CASSQQGLPSDTQYF	TGCGCCAGCAGCCAACAGGGACTCCCCTCCGATACGCAGTATTTT
TRBV27	TRBJ2-7	-	many	CASRPRLGVAANYEQYF	TGTGCCAGCAGACCACGGTTGGGAGTAGCCGCTAACTACGAGCAGTACTTC
TRBV10-3	TRBJ2-1	-	-	CAISESLADEQFF	TGTGCCATCAGTGAGTCTTTAGCGGATGAGCAGTTCTTC
TRBV28	TRBJ2-4	-	many	CASSLGQGSSIQYF	TGTGCCAGCAGTTTAGGGCAGGGTTCGAGCATTCAGTACTTC
TRBV7-8	TRBJ1-1	TRBD1	many	CASSRQGYTEAFF	TGTGCCAGCAGCCGACAGGGGTACACTGAAGCTTTCTTT
TRBV2	TRBJ2-7	TRBD1	many	CASSEIQGVHEQYF	TGTGCCAGCAGTGAAATCCAGGGGGTCCACGAGCAGTACTTC
TRBV2	TRBJ1-1	-	many	CASSRLGRTEAFF	TGTGCCAGCAGTCGGCTAGGAAGGACTGAAGCTTTCTTT
TRBV4-2	TRBJ2-7	-	many	CASSQGISYEQYF	TGTGCCAGCAGCCAGGGGATCTCCTACGAGCAGTACTTC
TRBV18	TRBJ2-3	-	-	CASSPVQRGTDTQYF	TGTGCCAGCTCACCAGTCCAGAGGGGCACAGATACGCAGTATTTT